The source of this T cell receptor (beta chain) is a study of OX40 agonist ivuxolimab in advanced cancers. Study-wide context: Ivuxolimab was a fully human IgG2 agonistic monoclonal antibody targeting the costimulatory receptor OX40 (CD134). Partial responses occurred in three dose-escalation patients: two with cutaneous melanoma and one with hepatocellular carcinoma. The paper covers the monotherapy dose-escalation part of the phase I ivuxolimab trial, which included N ≈ 50 patients. Intravenous ivuxolimab was administered to patients every 2 weeks at six dose levels: 0.01, 0.1, 0.3, 1.5, 3 and 10 mg/kg. Of the approximately 54 dose-escalation patients, hepatocellular carcinoma was present in approximately 20, melanoma in around 15, renal cell carcinoma in 9 and head and neck cancer in 9. Patients were allowed to have had prior anti-PD-1, anti-PD-L1 or anti-CTLA-4 therapy, and around two fifths of the dose-escalation patients had been treated with checkpoint inhibitors. The point of sequencing TCRbeta in the periphery was to test whether ivuxolimab changed TCR sequence diversity and drove clonal T-cell expansion. The dose-escalation cohort was 80% to 90% male with a mean age of roughly 62 years, ranging from roughly 20 to 85. Study-wide findings and limitations: After ivuxolimab, expanded clones were on average more numerous among CD8+ T cells than among CD4+ T cells. Low levels of normalized T-cell clonal expansion were also seen in some patients who did not respond. Antigen specificity was not determined for the clonally expanded peripheral T cells. In partial responders in the 0.1-3.0 mg/kg groups, normalized peripheral clonal expansion was found to be among the lowest, especially among CD8+ T cells. At doses of 0.1 to 3.0 mg/kg, clonal expansion of both CD4+ and CD8+ T cells in blood was seen between baseline and week 6.

Genomic DNA was isolated from the sorted cells so that the TCRbeta CDR3 region could be sequenced. The immunoSEQ Assay was used to sequence the TCRbeta CDR3 regions. TCRdb mirrors the immuneACCESS table, restricted to in-frame sequences. Some clones are absent from its copies; in checked studies, under half trace to an unresolved V gene, and the reason for the others is unknown. This sample gives 66,000 or so clones in total; about 85% of them show up just once. Roughly 4% of the sample lies in the top ten. Turning to this clone: Its specific antigen is unknown. Base-call qualities are not available, and no considerably larger clone is one nucleotide away.

Patients with a history of autoimmune disease or receiving systemic immunosuppression were excluded from the trial. In every dose cohort, peripheral blood was drawn for TCR sequencing at baseline, cycle 4 day 1, and cycle 7 day 1. The samples were drawn from a first-in-human, open-label, multicenter phase I dose-escalation trial of ivuxolimab. Adults with locally advanced or metastatic head and neck squamous cell, hepatocellular, melanoma or renal cell carcinoma were enrolled in the trial. Before TCR sequencing, CD4+ and CD8+ T cells were separately sorted from peripheral blood. CDR1 SQVTM and CDR2 ANQGSEA were looked up in the germline V gene. V is clipped by 3 bases and J by 4 bases, and the sequence between their germline boundaries is 12 bases long. CDR3 length: 13 amino acids, cysteine to phenylalanine. The retained sequence is limited to the CDR3, 39 bases, with the frame set at the first base.

The clonotype was recovered from an adult with an advanced solid tumor such as melanoma, head and neck, liver or kidney cancer. The material sequenced was CD4+ or CD8+ T cells sorted from blood, taken in a trial of the OX40 agonist ivuxolimab. The sequence is built from TRBV29-1 and TRBJ1-2; perhaps TRBD1 is the D gene, with 5 bases matching. The nucleotide sequence is TGCAGCGTTGATAAGCAGGGAGGCTATGGCTACACCTTC. This gives the protein CSVDKQGGYGYTF.